One T cell receptor (beta chain) is described in this entry. It lacks a known antigen. No much larger clone is present one base from it, and per-base qualities are unavailable. This sample stems from a study of Graves' ophthalmopathy and Graves' hyperthyroidism (dated by TCRdb to 2016 to 2019). Background on the whole study: Peripheral blood samples were taken at the time of initial diagnosis, before any treatment was given. In total, 135 blood samples were TCR-sequenced: 40 to 45 ophthalmopathy, roughly 80 hyperthyroidism and some 17 hyperthyroidism-to-ophthalmopathy patients. To explore V-J signatures distinguishing ophthalmopathy from hyperthyroidism, a discovery set of under 110 patients (fewer than 45 ophthalmopathy, some 55 stable hyperthyroidism) was enrolled. Following sampling, methimazole starting at 30 mg daily was administered to hyperthyroidism patients, and high-dose intravenous methylprednisolone was administered to ophthalmopathy patients. In roughly 6 hyperthyroidism patients, the T-cell repertoires found in thyroid tissue were compared with those found in blood. The study used signatures of the TCR beta repertoire to tell Graves' ophthalmopathy apart from Graves' hyperthyroidism and to predict which patients would progress to ophthalmopathy. An independent validation cohort was composed of about 20 hyperthyroidism patients and about 16 patients who later progressed from hyperthyroidism to ophthalmopathy.

CDR1 LGHDT and CDR2 YNNKEL are derived from the germline V gene (reference sequence). V sheds 5 bases and J sheds 7 bases, leaving 18 bases between their ends. From the cysteine up to the phenylalanine, the CDR3 has a length of 14 residues. Of all the DNA, just the CDR3 is kept, 42 bases in frame from base 1. Findings and caveats that apply to the study as a whole: No statistical method was used to set the sample size in advance, and the investigators knew which group each participant was assigned to. In validation, the model predicted ophthalmopathy progression with 55% to 71% sensitivity and around 72% specificity; roughly 12 predicted patients were CT-confirmed with GO in a median of around 6.5 months. The 13-signature model separated ophthalmopathy from stable hyperthyroidism with 85% to 90% sensitivity and just under 84% specificity in cross-validation, and 80%/75% in the test set. Most expanded thyroid clonotypes with frequency above 0.001 were also detected in blood, suggesting blood repertoires may reflect the thyroid immune response.

For repertoire sequencing, TCR beta CDR3 regions were amplified from RNA transcripts. The first round of RT-PCR was done with HTBI primers and the Qiagen OneStep RT-PCR kit, and was followed by a second round of multiplex PCR, then size selection and purification. Libraries were sequenced on an Illumina HiSeq2000 using paired-end 100 bp reads. As for the original processing: Reads were processed with SOAPnuke, discarding reads with adapters, uncalled bases, mean Phred below 15, or no exact constant-primer or identifier match. High-quality paired reads were merged with COPE v1.2.5. Each unique nucleotide sequence was defined as a clonotype, and clonotypes were aligned to IMGT TRB V, D and J references with MiTCR v1.1. The analysis was limited to V-J combinations with a frequency above 0.0001, which together covered about 99% of repertoires. For each V-J combination, a TCR clonal expansion and chaos score was defined as the ratio of F50 clonal expansion to chaos observed in the TCRdist matrix. Features were reduced by Welch's t-statistics and random forest to about a dozen V-J combinations, which fed a naive Bayes classifier. The Morisita-Horn index was used to measure how similar the thyroid and blood repertoires were. TCRdb handled the public reads itself, with Q25 trimming in fastp and clone calling in MiXCR, and kept productive beta chains. Each entry is one CDR3 protein sequence, shown with its most common DNA and genes. The V and J calls come from TCRdb's annotation, not from the publication. This sample has more than 300,000 distinct CDR3 sequences in its table, and about 17% of those were observed once. The ten largest clones represent 2% to 3% of the sample.

Stable hyperthyroidism was defined as no progression to ophthalmopathy within 18 months of follow-up. Hyperthyroidism patients were newly diagnosed, with disease duration under 2 months, and aged 18 to 65 years. Patients were excluded if they had other autoimmune diseases, uncontrolled infections, pregnancy or lactation. Clinical symptoms, serum thyroxine, TRAb, thyroid ultrasound and orbital computed tomography formed the basis of the diagnosis. Using Ficoll-Paque density gradient centrifugation, PBMCs were isolated from 8.5 to 10 ml of fresh peripheral blood. Trizol reagent was used to extract the total RNA, and its quality was then checked on an Agilent 2100 Bioanalyzer.

Material for sequencing was peripheral blood. This chain is built from TRBV3-1 and TRBJ2-7; the D gene is possibly TRBD1, with 6 bases matching. This receptor was identified in an adult woman with stable Graves' hyperthyroidism. The CDR3 in this case is CASSLQGLAGEQYF. The nucleotide sequence reads as follows: TGTGCCAGCAGCTTACAGGGTTTGGCCGGGGAGCAGTACTTC.